This is a list of T cell receptor beta chains from one sample in a study of shared clonotypes between healthy human individuals. This table comes from immunoSEQ multiplex PCR, and its TCRdb copy is limited to in-frame clones, with some not included. The sample lists about 2 million clones; about 95% were seen once. Sequenced input: naive CD8+ T cells sorted from blood. The receptors stem from a man between 18 and 29 years old in good health. Both conserved end residues are part of each CDR3. Each record gives: J gene, D gene, clone size, V gene, CDR3 protein, CDR3 DNA. D genes are given only for firm matches. Where a row states a size, it is once, few, many or the class of an expanded clone; other rows omit it.

j_gene: TRBJ2-7
d_gene: NA
abundance: NA
v_gene: TRBV4-3
CDR3aa: CASSQGITYEQYF
CDR3nt: TGCGCCAGCAGCCAAGGAATAACCTACGAGCAGTACTTC

j_gene: TRBJ2-1
d_gene: TRBD1
abundance: NA
v_gene: TRBV11-3
CDR3aa: CASSSPGQGTNEQFF
CDR3nt: TGTGCCAGCAGCTCACCGGGACAGGGCACCAATGAGCAGTTCTTC

j_gene: TRBJ1-6
d_gene: TRBD1
abundance: NA
v_gene: TRBV5-1
CDR3aa: CASSYAGGNSPLHF
CDR3nt: TGCGCCAGCAGCTACGCAGGGGGTAATTCACCCCTCCACTTT

j_gene: TRBJ2-1
d_gene: TRBD2
abundance: NA
v_gene: TRBV7-3
CDR3aa: CASSLLAGGNNEQFF
CDR3nt: TGTGCCAGCAGCCTTCTAGCGGGGGGAAACAATGAGCAGTTCTTC

j_gene: TRBJ2-2
d_gene: TRBD2
abundance: NA
v_gene: TRBV5-4
CDR3aa: CASSFAGGPAGELFF
CDR3nt: TGTGCCAGCAGCTTCGCGGGGGGTCCGGCCGGGGAGCTGTTTTTT

j_gene: TRBJ2-7
d_gene: NA
abundance: NA
v_gene: TRBV4-2
CDR3aa: CASSLTGTGEQYF
CDR3nt: TGTGCCAGCAGCTTAACAGGGACGGGAGAGCAGTACTTC

j_gene: TRBJ2-2
d_gene: NA
abundance: NA
v_gene: TRBV5-1
CDR3aa: CASSFMFGQINTGELFF
CDR3nt: TGCGCCAGCAGCTTTATGTTCGGACAGATAAACACCGGGGAGCTGTTTTTT

j_gene: TRBJ2-3
d_gene: NA
abundance: NA
v_gene: TRBV15
CDR3aa: CATSTDPSTDTQYF
CDR3nt: TGTGCCACCAGCACCGACCCCAGCACAGATACGCAGTATTTT

j_gene: TRBJ1-2
d_gene: NA
abundance: NA
v_gene: TRBV25-1
CDR3aa: CASSQVNYGYTF
CDR3nt: TGTGCCAGCAGTCAGGTTAACTATGGCTACACCTTC

j_gene: TRBJ2-7
d_gene: NA
abundance: NA
v_gene: TRBV5-4
CDR3aa: CASSLGAGGVGEQYF
CDR3nt: TGTGCCAGCAGCTTGGGGGCAGGGGGGGTCGGCGAGCAGTACTTC

j_gene: TRBJ2-1
d_gene: TRBD2
abundance: once
v_gene: TRBV27
CDR3aa: CASSLRTGGLAGVEQFF
CDR3nt: TGTGCCAGCAGTTTAAGGACAGGGGGACTAGCGGGAGTTGAGCAGTTCTTC

j_gene: TRBJ2-7
d_gene: NA
abundance: once
v_gene: TRBV7-9
CDR3aa: CASSSRLNDEQYF
CDR3nt: TGTGCCAGCAGCTCCCGCCTGAACGACGAGCAGTACTTC

j_gene: TRBJ2-7
d_gene: TRBD2
abundance: NA
v_gene: TRBV7-6
CDR3aa: CASSPGLAGEIGVYEQYF
CDR3nt: TGTGCCAGCAGCCCCGGACTAGCGGGAGAGATTGGGGTCTACGAGCAGTACTTC

j_gene: TRBJ2-1
d_gene: TRBD2
abundance: NA
v_gene: TRBV27
CDR3aa: CASSLGLAGDKFF
CDR3nt: TGTGCCAGCAGTTTAGGACTAGCGGGAGACAAGTTCTTC

j_gene: TRBJ2-7
d_gene: TRBD1
abundance: NA
v_gene: TRBV12-5
CDR3aa: CASGWTGFGYEQYF
CDR3nt: TGTGCTAGTGGTTGGACAGGTTTTGGCTACGAGCAGTACTTC

j_gene: TRBJ2-2
d_gene: TRBD1
abundance: NA
v_gene: TRBV19
CDR3aa: CASSIDRESTGELFF
CDR3nt: TGTGCCAGTAGTATCGACAGGGAAAGCACCGGGGAGCTGTTTTTT

j_gene: TRBJ2-7
d_gene: NA
abundance: NA
v_gene: TRBV19
CDR3aa: CASSMRLASYEQYF
CDR3nt: TGTGCCAGTAGTATGCGTCTAGCTTCCTACGAGCAGTACTTC

j_gene: TRBJ2-7
d_gene: NA
abundance: few
v_gene: TRBV19
CDR3aa: CASSIATSAYEQYF
CDR3nt: TGTGCCAGTAGTATAGCGACCTCTGCCTACGAGCAGTACTTC

j_gene: TRBJ2-7
d_gene: TRBD1
abundance: NA
v_gene: TRBV12-5
CDR3aa: CASGLVVTGVSYEQYF
CDR3nt: TGTGCTAGTGGTTTGGTAGTGACAGGGGTCTCCTACGAGCAGTACTTC

j_gene: TRBJ2-3
d_gene: TRBD1
abundance: once
v_gene: TRBV27
CDR3aa: CASSFIPGTGATDTQYF
CDR3nt: TGTGCCAGCAGTTTCATCCCCGGGACAGGGGCCACAGATACGCAGTATTTT

j_gene: TRBJ2-3
d_gene: TRBD2
abundance: once
v_gene: TRBV9
CDR3aa: CASSVGESSGGTDTQYF
CDR3nt: TGTGCCAGCAGCGTAGGGGAGTCTAGCGGGGGCACAGATACGCAGTATTTT

j_gene: TRBJ1-6
d_gene: NA
abundance: NA
v_gene: TRBV4-1
CDR3aa: CASSPGQSDRSPLHF
CDR3nt: TGCGCCAGCAGCCCTGGACAAAGCGATAGATCACCCCTCCACTTT

j_gene: TRBJ2-3
d_gene: NA
abundance: NA
v_gene: TRBV27
CDR3aa: CASSLDPGATTDTQYF
CDR3nt: TGTGCCAGCAGTTTAGACCCGGGGGCCACCACAGATACGCAGTATTTT

j_gene: TRBJ1-2
d_gene: NA
abundance: NA
v_gene: TRBV19
CDR3aa: CASSWSGNYGYTF
CDR3nt: TGTGCCAGTAGTTGGTCAGGGAACTATGGCTACACCTTC

j_gene: TRBJ2-7
d_gene: TRBD1
abundance: NA
v_gene: TRBV6-1
CDR3aa: CASSVGQGISYEQYF
CDR3nt: TGTGCCAGCAGTGTTGGACAGGGGATCTCCTACGAGCAGTACTTC

j_gene: TRBJ2-7
d_gene: TRBD2
abundance: NA
v_gene: TRBV27
CDR3aa: CASSLSYGLAGGEQYF
CDR3nt: TGTGCCAGCAGTTTATCCTATGGACTAGCGGGAGGCGAGCAGTACTTC

j_gene: TRBJ1-6
d_gene: NA
abundance: few
v_gene: TRBV11-2
CDR3aa: CASSLDPRVSPLHF
CDR3nt: TGTGCCAGCAGCTTAGATCCCAGGGTTTCACCCCTCCACTTT

j_gene: TRBJ2-7
d_gene: TRBD1
abundance: once
v_gene: TRBV11-1
CDR3aa: CASSPGTGYYEQYF
CDR3nt: TGTGCCAGCAGCCCGGGGACAGGGTACTACGAGCAGTACTTC

j_gene: TRBJ2-7
d_gene: NA
abundance: NA
v_gene: TRBV7-6
CDR3aa: CASSLFQVRSYEQYF
CDR3nt: TGTGCCAGCAGCTTATTCCAGGTTCGCTCCTACGAGCAGTACTTC

j_gene: TRBJ2-4
d_gene: NA
abundance: NA
v_gene: TRBV28
CDR3aa: CASSLASASLSFLAKNIQYF
CDR3nt: TGTGCCAGCAGTTTGGCCAGTGCGAGCCTTTCCTTTTTAGCCAAAAACATTCAGTACTTC

j_gene: TRBJ2-2
d_gene: NA
abundance: once
v_gene: TRBV9
CDR3aa: CASSVDSGAGTGELFF
CDR3nt: TGTGCCAGCAGCGTAGATTCGGGGGCAGGCACCGGGGAGCTGTTTTTT

j_gene: TRBJ2-7
d_gene: TRBD2
abundance: NA
v_gene: TRBV27
CDR3aa: CASSLGGEAYEQYF
CDR3nt: TGTGCCAGCAGCCTGGGGGGGGAGGCCTACGAGCAGTACTTC

j_gene: TRBJ2-7
d_gene: TRBD1
abundance: once
v_gene: TRBV7-6
CDR3aa: CASSWRTGTYEQYF
CDR3nt: TGTGCCAGCAGCTGGCGGACAGGGACCTACGAGCAGTACTTC

j_gene: TRBJ1-5
d_gene: NA
abundance: once
v_gene: TRBV5-1
CDR3aa: CASSLAAVNQPQHF
CDR3nt: TGCGCCAGCAGCTTGGCGGCAGTCAATCAGCCCCAGCATTTT

j_gene: TRBJ2-3
d_gene: TRBD1
abundance: NA
v_gene: TRBV27
CDR3aa: CASGLWDSYTDTQYF
CDR3nt: TGTGCCAGCGGATTATGGGACAGCTACACAGATACGCAGTATTTT

j_gene: TRBJ2-7
d_gene: NA
abundance: NA
v_gene: TRBV9
CDR3aa: CASSVEGFPSYEQYF
CDR3nt: TGTGCCAGCAGCGTAGAAGGGTTCCCCTCCTACGAGCAGTACTTC

j_gene: TRBJ2-2
d_gene: TRBD1
abundance: NA
v_gene: TRBV6-1
CDR3aa: CASSDLTGGGGELFF
CDR3nt: TGTGCCAGCAGTGACTTGACAGGGGGCGGCGGGGAGCTGTTTTTT

j_gene: TRBJ1-2
d_gene: NA
abundance: NA
v_gene: TRBV6-5
CDR3aa: CAIVDTDGGYTF
CDR3nt: TGTGCCATCGTGGACACCGACGGCGGCTACACCTTC

j_gene: TRBJ2-7
d_gene: NA
abundance: once
v_gene: TRBV5-1
CDR3aa: CASSLAPAYEQYF
CDR3nt: TGCGCCAGCAGCTTGGCCCCCGCGTACGAGCAGTACTTC

j_gene: TRBJ2-7
d_gene: NA
abundance: NA
v_gene: TRBV4-3
CDR3aa: CASSQDQSGTYEQYF
CDR3nt: TGCGCCAGCAGCCAAGACCAGTCAGGGACCTACGAGCAGTACTTC

j_gene: TRBJ2-3
d_gene: TRBD1
abundance: NA
v_gene: TRBV5-6
CDR3aa: CASSSGQGSTDTQYF
CDR3nt: TGTGCCAGCAGCTCGGGACAGGGGAGCACAGATACGCAGTATTTT

j_gene: TRBJ1-2
d_gene: NA
abundance: NA
v_gene: TRBV4-1
CDR3aa: CASSQDGIGGSSYGYTF
CDR3nt: TGCGCCAGCAGCCAAGATGGGATCGGGGGGTCGAGCTATGGCTACACCTTC

j_gene: TRBJ1-5
d_gene: NA
abundance: NA
v_gene: TRBV4-1
CDR3aa: CASSQEGRGQPQHF
CDR3nt: TGCGCCAGCAGCCAAGAAGGTAGAGGTCAGCCCCAGCATTTT

j_gene: TRBJ1-6
d_gene: TRBD1
abundance: NA
v_gene: TRBV5-8
CDR3aa: CASSPPRGQGQSPLHF
CDR3nt: TGTGCCAGCAGCCCACCCAGGGGACAGGGACAATCACCCCTCCACTTT

j_gene: TRBJ1-2
d_gene: NA
abundance: NA
v_gene: TRBV5-1
CDR3aa: CASSLGPGSGLYGYTF
CDR3nt: TGCGCCAGCAGCTTGGGTCCGGGATCCGGACTCTATGGCTACACCTTC